This record concerns one T cell receptor beta chain sequence. The CDR3 consists of 14 residues. V was pared by 6 bases and J by 5 bases, with 13 bases between. The germline V gene encodes CDR1 MNHNY and CDR2 SVGAGI (reference sequence). This table comes from immunoSEQ multiplex PCR, and its TCRdb copy is limited to in-frame clones, with some not included. The repertoire has 150,000 to 180,000 clones, about 85% of them found once; the top ten carry around 3.2%. This sample was taken from a study of T cell responses to AZD1222 COVID-19 vaccine. This clonotype originated in an adult in good health. V usage is TRBV6-6 and J usage is TRBJ1-4; D call uncertain. The input for sequencing was peripheral blood, taken on day 0 of AZD1222 vaccination. The CDR3 DNA reads as TGTGCCAGCAGCCGACAAAAATCCAATGAAAAACTGTTTTTT. Its translation: CASSRQKSNEKLFF.